This T cell receptor beta chain stems from a study of blood T cell repertoires in COVID-19 (TCRdb year 2020). A note on the overall study: Collaborator samples came from the United States, Italy and Spain and covered acute and convalescent phases of COVID-19. The prospective study material was composed of cDNA or gDNA derived from T cells, B-cell-depleted T cells, or PBMCs. Deeply sampled blood TCRbeta repertoires from subjects exposed to, actively infected with, or recovered from COVID-19 were included in the dataset. The repertoires were made available in a free public database intended to serve as a resource for research on the immune response to SARS-CoV-2. The samples were drawn from the first 160 participants of the ongoing ImmuneRACE study and from 950 to 1,500 subjects provided by 6 global collaborators. Sample metadata almost always included a de-identified subject ID, COVID-19 status, age in years and sex. Where HLA class I and class II types were available, the types were taken from metadata supplied by the sample provider, not from assay-based typing. Paper-wide results and their limitations: The amount of clinical and demographic metadata varied by source and participant and was provided uncurated.

Reading the germline V gene gives CDR1 SGHTA and CDR2 FQGTGA. There are 13 amino acids in the CDR3, from cysteine to phenylalanine inclusive. The kept DNA is CDR3 alone, 39 bases in frame from the first base. Trimmed from V: 6 bases; trimmed from J: 7 bases; junction bases lacking a gene match: 2. Each collaborating institution followed its own protocols to collect whole blood in K2EDTA tubes. For TCRbeta analysis, collaborators shipped samples as frozen whole blood, isolated PBMCs, or DNA extracted from either of those sample types. Details on this clone: There is no known antigen for this receptor. No qualities accompany the bases; no much larger clone lies one base away.

The immunoSEQ Assay, a bias-controlled multiplex PCR, was used to amplify TCRbeta CDR3 regions from genomic DNA. The authors' analysis ran thus. Within the assay, amplification of reference gene primers was used to estimate how many nucleated cells each sample contained. To quantify the absolute abundance of each unique TCRbeta CDR3 rearrangement, sequence reads were collapsed and filtered. For each sample, productive Simpson clonality was calculated as the square root of Simpson's diversity index across productive rearrangements. In its TCRdb copy, this immuneACCESS table keeps in-frame sequences only and misses some clones. Where compared with another copy, unresolved V genes explain less than half of these, and the others have no known cause. The D gene and trimming were derived from the DNA, and the V and J assignments and clone size from that table. The sample records 110,000 or so clones, roughly 80% of which are singletons. Under 2% of the sample goes to the ten largest clones.

This sequence uses TRBV7-3 and TRBJ1-6; TRBD1 agrees with 8 junctional bases. Source material: peripheral blood. The clonotype comes from a man aged 45-60 years with acute or convalescent COVID-19. The nucleotide sequence reads TGTGCCAGCAGTTGGGACAGGAATTCACCCCTCCACTTT. It translates as CASSWDRNSPLHF.